This TCR beta chain was sequenced for a study of blood T cell repertoires in COVID-19. For the study at large: Acute and convalescent COVID-19 samples came from the United States, Italy and Spain. T cells, B-cell-depleted T cells, or PBMCs supplied cDNA or gDNA.

The CDR3 totals 14 residues. The V end was cut by 4 bases, the J end by 4 bases, with 14 bases between. The germline gives CDR1 SGDLS, CDR2 YYNGEE. Assay: immunoSEQ multiplex PCR; the TCRdb copy retains only in-frame clones and omits some. Here the sample spans around 200,000 clones, around nine tenths being singletons. This clone has just a few counts. J is TRBJ1-2 and V is TRBV9, with D maybe TRBD1 (5 bases). What was sequenced was peripheral blood. The receptor comes from a man in his sixties who had recovered from COVID-19. CDR3 amino acids: CASSPRQRLYGYTF. The CDR3, as DNA: TGTGCCAGCAGCCCCCGACAGCGTCTCTATGGCTACACCTTC.